The clone carrying this T cell receptor (beta chain) is judged medium-sized (0.01 to 0.1%). All patients were treatment-naive before thyroid surgery. This sample is drawn from a study of metastatic and nonmetastatic thyroid tumors. TCRdb re-clonotyped the PCR reads via MiXCR. The top ten clones hold 40% to 55% of a sample with fewer than 7,000 clones, less than 30% of them seen once. Germline CDR1 LNHNV, CDR2 YYDKDF (reference sequence). Trimming removed 9 bases from V and 2 bases from J; junction bases left unmatched: 6. The CDR3 totals 14 residues. The source of this sequence is a female donor with papillary thyroid cancer or a benign thyroid nodule (not recorded which). Some clones in this sample may be carry-over from other donors' samples. Source material: adjacent normal tissue. This chain connects TRBV15 to TRBJ2-2; 7 bases match TRBD2. This CDR3 reads CATREDQNTGELFF. CDR3 nucleotides: TGTGCCACTCGGGAGGACCAAAACACCGGGGAGCTGTTTTTT.